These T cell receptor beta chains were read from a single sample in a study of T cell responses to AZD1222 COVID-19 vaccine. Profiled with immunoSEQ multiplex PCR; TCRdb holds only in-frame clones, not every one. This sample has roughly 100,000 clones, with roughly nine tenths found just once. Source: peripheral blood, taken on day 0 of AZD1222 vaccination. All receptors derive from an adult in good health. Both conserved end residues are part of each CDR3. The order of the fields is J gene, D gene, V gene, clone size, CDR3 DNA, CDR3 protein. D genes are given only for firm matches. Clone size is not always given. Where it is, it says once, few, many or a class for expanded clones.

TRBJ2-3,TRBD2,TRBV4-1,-,TGCGCCAGCAGCCAAGAGAAAAGGGGACTAGCCTCCACAGATACGCAGTATTTT,CASSQEKRGLASTDTQYF
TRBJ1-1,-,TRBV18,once,TGTGCCAGCTCGGCGCAGGGCCCCAACACTGAAGCTTTCTTT,CASSAQGPNTEAFF
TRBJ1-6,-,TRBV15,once,TGTGCCACCAGCAGAGGCGGGGGAAATTCACCCCTCCACTTT,CATSRGGGNSPLHF
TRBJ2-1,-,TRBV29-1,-,TGCAGCGTTGAAGGTACTAGGTCGGGAAATGAGCAGTTCTTC,CSVEGTRSGNEQFF
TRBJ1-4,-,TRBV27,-,TGTGCCAGCAGTTTACTTGGTGAAAAACTGTTTTTT,CASSLLGEKLFF
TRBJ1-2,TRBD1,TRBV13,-,TGTGCCAGCAGCTACGGACAGGAGGACACCTTC,CASSYGQEDTF
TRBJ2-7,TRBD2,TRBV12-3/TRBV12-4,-,TGTGCCTTCCGCCCGGGGGGGTCATTCGAGCAGTACTTC,CAFRPGGSFEQYF
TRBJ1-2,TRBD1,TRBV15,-,TGTGCCACCAGCAGAGATTGGACAGGCATCTATGGCTACACCTTC,CATSRDWTGIYGYTF
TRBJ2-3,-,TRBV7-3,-,TGTGCCAGCAGCTTAGCGGGGGCTAGAGATACGCAGTATTTT,CASSLAGARDTQYF
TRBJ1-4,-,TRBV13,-,TGTGCCAGCAGCTTAGGGGCGGCGGGTAATGAAAAACTGTTTTTT,CASSLGAAGNEKLFF
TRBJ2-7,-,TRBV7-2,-,TGTGCCAGCAGCTTACTGGACATCTCCTACGAGCAGTACTTC,CASSLLDISYEQYF
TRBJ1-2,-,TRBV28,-,TGTGCCAGCAGTCCCACCTACGGACGGGTGAACTATGGCTACACCTTC,CASSPTYGRVNYGYTF
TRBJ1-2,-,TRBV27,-,TGTGCCAGCGGGTTAGGACAGAGTTGGAACTATGGCTACACCTTC,CASGLGQSWNYGYTF
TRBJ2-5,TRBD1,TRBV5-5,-,TGTGCCAGCAGCACAGCCGGGACAGGGGGCGAGACCCAGTACTTC,CASSTAGTGGETQYF
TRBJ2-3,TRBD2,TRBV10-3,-,TGTGCCATCAGTGAGGGACTAGCGGGAATCACAGATACGCAGTATTTT,CAISEGLAGITDTQYF
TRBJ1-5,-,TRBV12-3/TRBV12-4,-,TGTGCCAGTCGGGCGGCGGGCAATCAGCCCCAGCATTTT,CASRAAGNQPQHF
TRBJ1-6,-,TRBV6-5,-,TGTGCCAGCAACGACCAAGGGATATCACCCCTCCACTTT,CASNDQGISPLHF